The following is a T cell receptor (beta chain) sequence with its context. The antigen is undetermined. This sample is drawn from a study of T cell responses to AZD1222 COVID-19 vaccine. Whole-study results and caveats: Increases in Spike-specific TCR breadth and depth were seen after two AZD1222 doses. Mapped onto spike, vaccine-associated CD4 TCRs spanned it and were dominant at 160-218 and 743-854.

The CDR3 spans 16 residues. Trimming took 2 bases from V and 7 from J; bases not matched to a gene: 11. Germline CDR1 and CDR2: MNHEY and SVGEGT. The protocol was immunoSEQ multiplex PCR, while the TCRdb copy is restricted to in-frame clones and leaves out a portion. The repertoire consists of over 130,000 clones, with about 95% occurring once and the leading ten covering 1.3%. This TCR derives from an adult in good health. This chain joins TRBV6-2 or TRBV6-3 and TRBJ1-5; 7 bases fit TRBD1. The input for sequencing was peripheral blood, taken on day 0 of AZD1222 vaccination. The CDR3 region has the DNA TGTGCCAGCAGTTACAGTTTTCGGACAGGAGGCCAGCCCCAGCATTTT. This gives the protein CASSYSFRTGGQPQHF.